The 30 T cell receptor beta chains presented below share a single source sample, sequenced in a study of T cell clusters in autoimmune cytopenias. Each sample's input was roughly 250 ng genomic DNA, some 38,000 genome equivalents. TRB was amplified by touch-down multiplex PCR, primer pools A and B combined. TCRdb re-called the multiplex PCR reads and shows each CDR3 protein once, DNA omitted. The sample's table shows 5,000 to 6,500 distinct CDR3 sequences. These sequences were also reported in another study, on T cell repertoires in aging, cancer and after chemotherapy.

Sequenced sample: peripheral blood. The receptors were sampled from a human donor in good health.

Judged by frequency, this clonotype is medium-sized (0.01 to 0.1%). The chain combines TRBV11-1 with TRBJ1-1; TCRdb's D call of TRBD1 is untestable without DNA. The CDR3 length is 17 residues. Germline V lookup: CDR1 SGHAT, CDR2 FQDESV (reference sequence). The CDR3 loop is CASSHPARGQGGTEAFF.

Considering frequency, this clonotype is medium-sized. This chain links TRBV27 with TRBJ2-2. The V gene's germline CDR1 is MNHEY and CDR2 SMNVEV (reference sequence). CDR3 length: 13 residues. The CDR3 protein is CASSFTNTGELFF.

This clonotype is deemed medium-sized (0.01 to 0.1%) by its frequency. Here the CDR3 reads CAWGQGLKYGYTF. V gene TRBV30 combines with J gene TRBJ1-2; TCRdb picks TRBD1, but there is no DNA to check that call. CDR3 size: 13 residues. Looked up from germline, CDR1 is GTSNPN and CDR2 is SVGIG (reference sequence).

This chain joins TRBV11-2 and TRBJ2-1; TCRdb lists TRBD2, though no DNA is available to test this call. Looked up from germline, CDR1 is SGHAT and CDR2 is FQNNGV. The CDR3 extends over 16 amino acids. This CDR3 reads CASSLGTSGGIKEQFF.

CDR3 region: CASSLPQAEAGELFF. The genes are TRBV27 and TRBJ2-2; TCRdb names TRBD1, which stays unverified in the absence of DNA. Looked up from germline, CDR1 is MNHEY and CDR2 is SMNVEV (reference sequence). The CDR3 has 15 amino acids.

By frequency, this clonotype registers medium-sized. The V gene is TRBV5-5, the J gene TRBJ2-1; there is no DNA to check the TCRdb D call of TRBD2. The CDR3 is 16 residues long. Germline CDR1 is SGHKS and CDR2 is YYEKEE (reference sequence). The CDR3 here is CASSLGGTSGVNEQFF.

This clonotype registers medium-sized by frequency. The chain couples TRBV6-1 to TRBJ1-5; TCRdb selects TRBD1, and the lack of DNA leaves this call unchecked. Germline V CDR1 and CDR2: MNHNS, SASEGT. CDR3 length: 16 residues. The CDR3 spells CASSGDRRYSNQPQHF.

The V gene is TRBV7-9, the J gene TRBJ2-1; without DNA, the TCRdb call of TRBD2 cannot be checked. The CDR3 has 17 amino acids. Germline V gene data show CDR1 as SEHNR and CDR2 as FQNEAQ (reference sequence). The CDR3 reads CASSPKRRLAIRNEQFF.

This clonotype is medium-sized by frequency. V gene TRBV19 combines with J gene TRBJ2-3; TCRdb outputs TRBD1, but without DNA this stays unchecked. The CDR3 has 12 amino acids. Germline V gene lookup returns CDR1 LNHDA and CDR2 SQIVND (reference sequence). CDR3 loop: CASLDNTDTQYF.

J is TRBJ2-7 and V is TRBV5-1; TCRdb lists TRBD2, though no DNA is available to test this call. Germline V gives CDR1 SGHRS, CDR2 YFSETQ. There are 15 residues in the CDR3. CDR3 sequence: CASSRDGLAAYEQYF.

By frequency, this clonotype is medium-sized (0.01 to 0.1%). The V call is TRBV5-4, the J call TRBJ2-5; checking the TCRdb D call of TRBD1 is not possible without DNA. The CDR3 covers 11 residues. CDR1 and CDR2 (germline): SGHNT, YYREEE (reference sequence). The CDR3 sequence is CATTGEETQYF.

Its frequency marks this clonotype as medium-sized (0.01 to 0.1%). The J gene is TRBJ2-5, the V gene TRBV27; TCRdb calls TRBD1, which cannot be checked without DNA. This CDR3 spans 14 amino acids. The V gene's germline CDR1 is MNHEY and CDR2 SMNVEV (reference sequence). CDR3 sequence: CASSSQGMRETQYF.

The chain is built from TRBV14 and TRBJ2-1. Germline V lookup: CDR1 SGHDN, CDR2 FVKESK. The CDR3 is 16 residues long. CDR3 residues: CASSHPRGSSYNEQFF.

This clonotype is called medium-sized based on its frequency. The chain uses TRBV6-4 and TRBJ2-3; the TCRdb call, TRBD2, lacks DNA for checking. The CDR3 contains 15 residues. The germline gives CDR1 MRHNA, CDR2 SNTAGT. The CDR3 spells CASQRTSGSADTQYF.

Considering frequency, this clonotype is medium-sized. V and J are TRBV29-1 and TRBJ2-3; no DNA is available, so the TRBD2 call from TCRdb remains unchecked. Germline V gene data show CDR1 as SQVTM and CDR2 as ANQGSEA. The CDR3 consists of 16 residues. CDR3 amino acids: CSVEGLAGVGTDTQYF.

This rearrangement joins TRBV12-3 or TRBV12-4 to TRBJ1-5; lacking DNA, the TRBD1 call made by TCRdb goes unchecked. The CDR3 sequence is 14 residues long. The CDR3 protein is CASSFRAGSQPQHF.

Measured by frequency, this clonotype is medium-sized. CDR3: CASSRDSGNTIYF. This chain uses TRBV12-3 or TRBV12-4 with TRBJ1-3; TCRdb proposes TRBD1, but this gene call is untestable without DNA. The CDR3 has 13 amino acids.

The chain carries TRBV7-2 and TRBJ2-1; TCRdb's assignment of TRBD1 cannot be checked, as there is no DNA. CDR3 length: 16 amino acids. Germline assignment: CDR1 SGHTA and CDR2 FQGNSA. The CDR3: CASSSRGGGAYNEQFF. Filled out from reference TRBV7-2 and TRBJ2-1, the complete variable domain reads GAGVSQSPSNKVTEKGKDVELRCDPISGHTALYWYRQSLGQGLEFLIYFQGNSAPDKSGLPSDRFSAERTGGSVSTLTIQRTQQEDSAVYLCASSSRGGGAYNEQFFGPGTRLTVL.

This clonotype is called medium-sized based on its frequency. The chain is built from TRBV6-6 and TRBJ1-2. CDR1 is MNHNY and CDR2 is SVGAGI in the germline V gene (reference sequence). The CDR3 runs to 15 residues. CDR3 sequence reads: CASSYFDTPNYGYTF.

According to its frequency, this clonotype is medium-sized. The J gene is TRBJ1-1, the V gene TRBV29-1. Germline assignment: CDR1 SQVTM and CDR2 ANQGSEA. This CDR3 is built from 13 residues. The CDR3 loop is CSVANSMNTEAFF.

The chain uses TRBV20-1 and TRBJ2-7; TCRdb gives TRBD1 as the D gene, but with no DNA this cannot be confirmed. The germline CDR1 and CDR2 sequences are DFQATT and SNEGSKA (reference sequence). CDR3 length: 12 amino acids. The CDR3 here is CSARYPGDEQYF.

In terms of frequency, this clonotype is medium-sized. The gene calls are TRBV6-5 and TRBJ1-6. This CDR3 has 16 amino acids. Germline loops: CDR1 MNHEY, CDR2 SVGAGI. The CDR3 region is CASSYTSASFNSPLHF.

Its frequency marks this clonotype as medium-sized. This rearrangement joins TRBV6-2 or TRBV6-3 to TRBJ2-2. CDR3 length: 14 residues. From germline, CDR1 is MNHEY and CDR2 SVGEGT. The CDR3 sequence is CASRVLADTGELFF.

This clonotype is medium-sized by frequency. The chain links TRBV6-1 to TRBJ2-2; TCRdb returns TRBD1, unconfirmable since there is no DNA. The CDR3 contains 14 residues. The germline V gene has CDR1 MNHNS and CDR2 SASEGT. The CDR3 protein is CASRGGLNTGELFF.

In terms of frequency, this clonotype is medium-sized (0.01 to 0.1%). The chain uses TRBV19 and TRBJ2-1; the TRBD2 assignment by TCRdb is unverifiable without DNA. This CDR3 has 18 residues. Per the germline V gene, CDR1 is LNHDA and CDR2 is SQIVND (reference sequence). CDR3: CASTSTPTSGSSYNEQFF.

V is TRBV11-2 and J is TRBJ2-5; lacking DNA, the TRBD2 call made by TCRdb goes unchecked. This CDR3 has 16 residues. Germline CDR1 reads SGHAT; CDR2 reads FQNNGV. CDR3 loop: CASSSGTLRFQETQYF.

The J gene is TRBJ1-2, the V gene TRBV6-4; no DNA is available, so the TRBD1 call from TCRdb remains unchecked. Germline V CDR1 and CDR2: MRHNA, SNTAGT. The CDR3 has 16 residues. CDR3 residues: CASSDSGTGGNYGYTF.

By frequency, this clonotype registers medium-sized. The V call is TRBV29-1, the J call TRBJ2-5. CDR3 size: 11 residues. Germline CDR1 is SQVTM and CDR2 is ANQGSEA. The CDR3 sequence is CSVEYDETQYF.

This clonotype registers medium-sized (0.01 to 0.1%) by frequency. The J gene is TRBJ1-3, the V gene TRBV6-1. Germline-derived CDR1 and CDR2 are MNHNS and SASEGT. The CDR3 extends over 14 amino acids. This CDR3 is CASSEWGSRNTIYF.

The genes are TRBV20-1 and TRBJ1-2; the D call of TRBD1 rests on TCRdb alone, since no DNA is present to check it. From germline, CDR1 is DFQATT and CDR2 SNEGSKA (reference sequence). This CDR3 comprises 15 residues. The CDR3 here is CSARDWGRDRDGYTF.